This entry lists 21 T cell receptor beta chains sequenced from one sample in a study of blood T cells in healthy people across ages. Through a sample-barcoded 5' primer and a J-beta primer mix, a second PCR was run for about 6 to 12 cycles. TCRdb re-derived calls from the 5' RACE reads in MiXCR, one entry per CDR3 protein. This table has 630,000 or so distinct CDR3 sequences, roughly 30% appearing once. Sequences were obtained from blood. The receptors come from a woman over 75 in good health.

A note on this clonotype: A read error is possible here, since a much larger clone lies one base away. V usage is TRBV12-5 and J usage is TRBJ2-3; no clear D. CDR3 length: 14 amino acids. Germline CDR1 is LGHNT and CDR2 is FRNRAP. With 1 base removed from V and 3 bases from J, the gap between germline ends came to 8 bases. In DNA form, the CDR3 reads TGTGCTAGTGGTTTGGACCAGGTGACAGATACGCAGTATTTT. Translation gives CASGLDQVTDTQYF.

There are a few counts of this clonotype. This could be a read error, since a much larger clone is one nucleotide away. The chain has TRBV4-1 and TRBJ2-7; D may match TRBD1 or TRBD2 (6 bases each). Trimming stripped 1 base from V and 3 bases from J, with 13 bases between. The CDR3 covers 15 residues. Germline-derived CDR1 and CDR2 are MGHRA and YSYEKL. The CDR3 here is CASSQGGQEGYEQYF. The DNA for the CDR3 is TGCGCCAGCAGCCAAGGGGGGCAGGAGGGCTACGAGCAGTACTTC.

This clonotype was seen repeatedly, ten times or more. The rearrangement uses TRBV20-1 and TRBJ2-5, with D hard to call. This CDR3 is 13 amino acids long. The V end was cut by 0 bases, the J end by 5 bases, with 10 bases between. Germline loops: CDR1 DFQATT, CDR2 SNEGSKA (reference sequence). The CDR3 loop reads CSARDLGRETQYF. DNA for the CDR3: TGCAGTGCTAGAGATCTAGGGCGGGAGACCCAGTACTTC.

Points on this clonotype: A clone one base away is much larger, so this may be a read error. The chain combines TRBV12-3 or TRBV12-4 with TRBJ2-7; D is perhaps TRBD2 (5 bases). Deletions cut 4 bases from V and 5 bases from J, with 18 bases between. The CDR3 spans 15 residues. The CDR3 is CASSSDDPASHEQYF. In DNA form, the CDR3 reads TGTGCCAGCAGTTCGGACGATCCGGCTAGCCACGAGCAGTACTTC.

This clonotype turned up a few times. V usage is TRBV20-1 and J usage is TRBJ1-1; 7 bases align to TRBD1. Germline V lookup: CDR1 DFQATT, CDR2 SNEGSKA (reference sequence). CDR3 length: 15 amino acids. The trim removed 6 bases at V and 0 bases at J, leaving 10 bases unmatched. The CDR3 DNA follows: TGCAGTGCCCGCCATGCCGGGACAGTGAACACTGAAGCTTTCTTT. Protein product: CSARHAGTVNTEAFF.

Comment on this clonotype: This may arise from a read error, as a much more abundant clone is one base away. The CDR3, as DNA: TGCGCCAGCAGCCTCGACACAGGGGGCTACGAGCAGTACTTC. Translating it yields CASSLDTGGYEQYF. The chain employs TRBV5-1 and TRBJ2-7, with 8 bases that match TRBD1. The V segment lost 4 bases and the J segment 3 bases; nucleotides outside the gene matches: 6. This CDR3 is built from 14 residues. Germline CDR1 and CDR2: SGHRS and YFSETQ.

This clonotype occurred a few times. The chain couples TRBV6-6 to TRBJ2-1, with 9 bases that match TRBD1. The germline CDR1 and CDR2 sequences are MNHNY and SVGAGI (reference sequence). V was clipped by 5 bases and J by 13 bases; unmatched bases: 9. CDR3 length: 13 amino acids. Here the CDR3 reads CASSGQGWETQFF. The CDR3 coding sequence is TGTGCCAGCAGTGGACAGGGGTGGGAGACCCAGTTCTTC.

The V call is TRBV6-2 or TRBV6-3, the J call TRBJ2-2; D is perhaps TRBD2 (5 bases). Trimming took 5 bases from V and 7 from J, leaving 14 bases between them. This CDR3 has 14 amino acids. Per germline, CDR1 MNHEY and CDR2 SVGEGT. The CDR3 sequence is CASSAVRGVGELFF. As DNA, the CDR3 is TGTGCCAGCAGTGCGGTCCGGGGAGTCGGGGAGCTGTTTTTT.

This sequence joins TRBV20-1 and TRBJ2-1; TRBD2 agrees at 7 bases. The germline CDR1 and CDR2 sequences are DFQATT and SNEGSKA (reference sequence). The junction had 11 bases not matched to a gene; V was cut back by 8 bases and J by 7 bases. This CDR3 region has 13 residues. The chain's CDR3 is CSSSIGRGNEQFF. CDR3 nucleotide sequence: TGCAGTTCCTCTATCGGGCGGGGGAATGAGCAGTTCTTC.

This clonotype occurred many times. The rearrangement joins TRBV7-2 to TRBJ2-7, with D perhaps assigned TRBD1 or TRBD2 (5 bases each). CDR1 is SGHTA and CDR2 is FQGNSA in the germline V gene. V was trimmed by 3 bases and J by 5 bases, leaving 14 bases between them. This CDR3 region has 14 residues. CDR3 sequence (DNA): TGTGCCAGCAGCTTCTCCGGGACGGCCCACGAGCAGTACTTC. This codes for CASSFSGTAHEQYF.

The table lists this clonotype with many counts. The V gene is TRBV2, the J gene TRBJ1-2; D gene ambiguous. Germline V gene data show CDR1 as SNHLY and CDR2 as FYNNEI. CDR3 size: 14 residues. Trimming shortened V by 1 base and J by 2 bases, and 8 bases separated the two germline ends. The CDR3 reads CASSEGTTNYGYTF. The CDR3 nucleotides read TGTGCCAGCAGTGAAGGAACGACAAACTATGGCTACACCTTC. The variable domain in full, completed from reference TRBV2 and TRBJ1-2, reads EPEVTQTPSHQVTQMGQEVILRCVPISNHLYFYWYRQILGQKVEFLVSFYNNEISEKSEIFDDQFSVERPDGSNFTLKIRSTKLEDSAMYFCASSEGTTNYGYTFGSGTRLTVV.

This clonotype was observed at least ten times. J is TRBJ2-5 and V is TRBV28; no reliable D call. V lost 2 bases, J lost 5 bases, and 12 bases lay in between. The CDR3 runs to 14 residues. CDR1 is MDHEN and CDR2 is SYDVKM in the germline V gene. CDR3 coding DNA: TGTGCCAGCAGTTTAGAGTCCCAGGAGGAGACCCAGTACTTC. Its translation is CASSLESQEETQYF. The full variable domain, rest sourced from reference TRBV28 and TRBJ2-5, is DVKVTQSSRYLVKRTGEKVFLECVQDMDHENMFWYRQDPGLGLRLIYFSYDVKMKEKGDIPEGYSVSREKKERFSLILESASTNQTSMYLCASSLESQEETQYFGPGTRLLVL.

A remark on this clonotype: This may be a read error, as it is one base from a much larger clone. The chain carries TRBV19 and TRBJ2-1; 8 nucleotides agree with TRBD2. CDR3 length: 16 residues. Looked up from germline, CDR1 is LNHDA and CDR2 is SQIVND (reference sequence). CDR3 in amino acids: CASSIRGGGTYNGQFF. CDR3 DNA sequence: TGTGCCAGTAGTATTAGGGGCGGGGGGACCTACAATGGGCAGTTCTTC.

This clonotype has ten or more counts. This chain uses TRBV3-1 with TRBJ2-7; D might be TRBD2 (5 bases). Germline lookup yields CDR1 LGHDT and CDR2 YNNKEL (reference sequence). The germline V and J ends were trimmed by 5 bases and 6 bases, with 17 bases remaining between them. This CDR3 is built from 14 residues. The CDR3 loop reads CASSYGIPGLEQYF. CDR3 DNA: TGTGCCAGCAGCTACGGGATCCCCGGCCTCGAGCAGTACTTC.

The chain joins TRBV7-8 to TRBJ2-3, with TRBD2 matching 8 bases. Germline V lookup: CDR1 SGHVS, CDR2 FQNEAQ. V dropped 4 bases and J dropped 4; count of bases not matched to a gene: 7. The length of the CDR3 is 15 residues. The CDR3 nucleotides read TGTGCCAGCAGCTGGAGCGGGAGTCCGGCAGATACGCAGTATTTT. Its protein is CASSWSGSPADTQYF.

This clonotype was seen ten or more times. The rearrangement uses TRBV3-1 and TRBJ2-1; 8 bases are shared with TRBD1. The CDR3 totals 15 residues. The V segment lost 6 bases and the J segment 11 bases; nucleotides outside the gene matches: 15. Germline assignment: CDR1 LGHDT and CDR2 YNNKEL (reference sequence). The CDR3 reads CASRQESQGADQQFF. DNA for the CDR3: TGTGCCAGCAGACAGGAGTCCCAGGGGGCGGATCAGCAGTTCTTC.

The rearrangement joins TRBV2 to TRBJ1-2; no firm D call. Trimming pared 5 bases from V and 3 bases from J, leaving 13 bases between. Germline V gene data show CDR1 as SNHLY and CDR2 as FYNNEI. This CDR3 is 14 amino acids long. CDR3 loop: CASSFGRLDYGYTF. In nucleotides, the CDR3 is TGTGCCAGCAGTTTTGGGCGGCTAGACTATGGCTACACCTTC.

This clonotype was recorded at least ten times. The V gene is TRBV5-1, the J gene TRBJ2-1, with D maybe TRBD1 (6 bases). There are 14 residues in the CDR3. The germline gives CDR1 SGHRS, CDR2 YFSETQ. Trimming cost V 0 bases and J 9 bases, with 13 bases left between them. Written as DNA, the CDR3 is TGCGCCAGCAGCTTGGCAGAGGAAGGGGGTGAGCAGTTCTTC. Its protein product is CASSLAEEGGEQFF. Looking up the rest from reference TRBV5-1 and TRBJ2-1 gives the full variable domain: KAGVTQTPRYLIKTRGQQVTLSCSPISGHRSVSWYQQTPGQGLQFLFEYFSETQRNKGNFPGRFSGRQFSNSRSEMNVSTLELGDSALYLCASSLAEEGGEQFFGPGTRLTVL.

The chain links TRBV7-2 to TRBJ2-3, with 13 bases matching TRBD2. The CDR3 contains 16 residues. From germline, CDR1 is SGHTA and CDR2 FQGNSA. J was trimmed by 12 bases and V by 1 base; bases with no gene match: 10. CDR3 DNA sequence: TGTGCCAGCAGCTTAGAGACTAGCGGGGGGTCCCACCCACAGTATTTT. It specifies CASSLETSGGSHPQYF.

This chain uses TRBV7-9 with TRBJ2-1; 8 positions match TRBD1. This CDR3 is 14 amino acids long. V trimming: 2 bases; J trimming: 10 bases; junction bases outside the gene matches: 7. Germline V CDR1 and CDR2: SEHNR, FQNEAQ (reference sequence). This CDR3 reads CASSLYPRGREQFF. In DNA, the CDR3 is TGTGCCAGCAGCTTATATCCCAGGGGGCGCGAGCAGTTCTTC.

The rearrangement links TRBV30 to TRBJ2-2; D gene ambiguous. The germline V gene has CDR1 GTSNPN and CDR2 SVGIG (reference sequence). The length of the CDR3 is 12 residues. Trimming pared 4 bases from V and 6 bases from J, leaving 9 bases between. This chain's CDR3 is CAWIPQAGELFF. The CDR3 bases are TGTGCCTGGATTCCGCAAGCCGGGGAGCTGTTTTTT.